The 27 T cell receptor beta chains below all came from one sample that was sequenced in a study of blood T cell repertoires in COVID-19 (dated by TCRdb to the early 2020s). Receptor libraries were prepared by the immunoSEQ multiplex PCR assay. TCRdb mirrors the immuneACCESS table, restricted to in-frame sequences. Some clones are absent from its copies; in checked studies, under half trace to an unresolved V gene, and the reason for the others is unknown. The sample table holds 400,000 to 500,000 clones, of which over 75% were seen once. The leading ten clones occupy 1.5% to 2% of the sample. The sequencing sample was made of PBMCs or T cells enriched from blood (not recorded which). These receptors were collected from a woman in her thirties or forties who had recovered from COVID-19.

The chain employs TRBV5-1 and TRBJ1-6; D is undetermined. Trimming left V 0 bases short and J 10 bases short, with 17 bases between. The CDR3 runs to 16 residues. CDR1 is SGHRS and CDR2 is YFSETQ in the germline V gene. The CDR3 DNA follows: TGCGCCAGCAGCTTGGCCCTGACGGGGTCGGGATCACCCCTCCACTTT. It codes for CASSLALTGSGSPLHF.

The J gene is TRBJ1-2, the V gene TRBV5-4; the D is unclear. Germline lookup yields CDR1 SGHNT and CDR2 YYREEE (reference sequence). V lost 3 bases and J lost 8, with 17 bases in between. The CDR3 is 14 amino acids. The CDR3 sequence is CASSSRAQPEGYTF. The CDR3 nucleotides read TGTGCCAGCAGCTCGCGGGCCCAACCTGAGGGCTACACCTTC.

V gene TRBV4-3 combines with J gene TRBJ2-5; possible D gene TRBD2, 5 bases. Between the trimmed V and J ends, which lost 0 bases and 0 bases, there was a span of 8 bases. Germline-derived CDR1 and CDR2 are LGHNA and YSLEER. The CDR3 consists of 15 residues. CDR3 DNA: TGCGCCAGCAGCCAAGAGAAGGACTACCAAGAGACCCAGTACTTC. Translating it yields CASSQEKDYQETQYF.

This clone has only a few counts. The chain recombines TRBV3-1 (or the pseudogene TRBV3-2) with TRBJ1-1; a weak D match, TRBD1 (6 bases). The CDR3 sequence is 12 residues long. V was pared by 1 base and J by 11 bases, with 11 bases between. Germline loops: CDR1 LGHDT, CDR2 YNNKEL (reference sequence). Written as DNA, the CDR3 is TGTGCCAGCAGCCAAGCGCCAGGGGTGGCTTTCTTT. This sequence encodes CASSQAPGVAFF.

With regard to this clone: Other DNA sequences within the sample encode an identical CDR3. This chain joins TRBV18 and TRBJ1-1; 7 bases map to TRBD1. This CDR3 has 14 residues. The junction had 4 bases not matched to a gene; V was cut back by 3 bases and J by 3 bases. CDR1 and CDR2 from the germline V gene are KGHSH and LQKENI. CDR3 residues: CASSPSGGDTEAFF. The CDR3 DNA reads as TGTGCCAGCTCACCTTCAGGGGGAGACACTGAAGCTTTCTTT.

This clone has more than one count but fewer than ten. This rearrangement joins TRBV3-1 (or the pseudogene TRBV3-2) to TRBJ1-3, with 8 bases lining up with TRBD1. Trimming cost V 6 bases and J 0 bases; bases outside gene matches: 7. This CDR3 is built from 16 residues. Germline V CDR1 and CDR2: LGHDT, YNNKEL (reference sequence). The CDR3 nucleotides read TGTGCCAGCAGTTGTAGGGGACAGGTCTCTGGAAACACCATATATTTT. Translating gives CASSCRGQVSGNTIYF.

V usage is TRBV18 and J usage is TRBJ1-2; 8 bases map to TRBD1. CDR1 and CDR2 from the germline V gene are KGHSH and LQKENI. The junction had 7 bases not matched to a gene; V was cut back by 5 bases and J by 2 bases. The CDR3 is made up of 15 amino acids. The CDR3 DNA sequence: TGTGCCAGCTCAGCCTCGGGGACAGGAAACTATGGCTACACCTTC. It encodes CASSASGTGNYGYTF.

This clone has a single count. CDR3 DNA: TGTGCCAGCAGCCCCTGGGACAGGACGAAAGAGACCCAGTACTTC. Residues: CASSPWDRTKETQYF. The rearrangement joins TRBV7-8 to TRBJ2-5; 8 bases align to TRBD1. V gave up 5 bases and J gave up 3 bases; unmatched junction bases: 8. Germline loops: CDR1 SGHVS, CDR2 FQNEAQ. This CDR3 contains 15 residues.

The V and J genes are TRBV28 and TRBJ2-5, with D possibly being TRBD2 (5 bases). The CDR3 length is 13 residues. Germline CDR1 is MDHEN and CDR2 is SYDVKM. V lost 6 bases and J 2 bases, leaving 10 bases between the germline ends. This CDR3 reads CASRGGIQETQYF. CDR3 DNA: TGTGCCAGCAGAGGAGGCATTCAAGAGACCCAGTACTTC.

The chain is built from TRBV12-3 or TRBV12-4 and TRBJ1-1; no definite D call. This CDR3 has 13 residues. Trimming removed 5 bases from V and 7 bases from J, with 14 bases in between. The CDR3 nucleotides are TGTGCCAGCAGTCTCCAGTCGGGTTTTGAAGCTTTCTTT. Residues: CASSLQSGFEAFF.

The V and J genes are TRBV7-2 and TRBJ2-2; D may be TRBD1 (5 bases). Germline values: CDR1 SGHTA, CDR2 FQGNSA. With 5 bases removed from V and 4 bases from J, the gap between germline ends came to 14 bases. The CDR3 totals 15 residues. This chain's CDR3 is CASSLRTYTTGELFF. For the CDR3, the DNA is TGTGCCAGCAGCCTGCGGACATACACCACCGGGGAGCTGTTTTTT.

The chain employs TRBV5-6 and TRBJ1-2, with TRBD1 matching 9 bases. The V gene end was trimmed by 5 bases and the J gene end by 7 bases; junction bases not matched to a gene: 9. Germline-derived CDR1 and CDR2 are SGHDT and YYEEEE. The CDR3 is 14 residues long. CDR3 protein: CASRSGTGRGGYTF. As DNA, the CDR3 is TGTGCCAGCAGATCCGGGACAGGGAGAGGTGGCTACACCTTC.

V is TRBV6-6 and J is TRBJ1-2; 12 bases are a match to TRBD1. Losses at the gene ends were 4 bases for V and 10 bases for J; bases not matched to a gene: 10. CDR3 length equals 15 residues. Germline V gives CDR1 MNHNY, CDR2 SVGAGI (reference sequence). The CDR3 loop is CASSSQGQGAFDYTF. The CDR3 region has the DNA TGTGCCAGCAGTTCCCAGGGACAGGGGGCATTTGACTACACCTTC.

In nucleotides, the CDR3 is TGTGCCACCAGCAGAGAACTTACAGGGGCTAGCAATCAGCCCCAGCATTTT. As protein: CATSRELTGASNQPQHF. The gene calls are TRBV15 and TRBJ1-5; TRBD1 matches at 7 bases. The CDR3 totals 17 residues. The germline gives CDR1 LNHNV, CDR2 YYDKDF (reference sequence). Germline trimming cut 0 bases from V and 0 bases from J; bases unmatched to any gene: 5.

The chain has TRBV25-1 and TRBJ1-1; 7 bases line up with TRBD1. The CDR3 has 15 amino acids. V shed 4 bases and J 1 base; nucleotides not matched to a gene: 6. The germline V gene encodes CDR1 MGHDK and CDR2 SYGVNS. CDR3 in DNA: TGTGCCAGCAGTGGACCCAGGGACAGGAACACTGAAGCTTTCTTT. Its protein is CASSGPRDRNTEAFF.

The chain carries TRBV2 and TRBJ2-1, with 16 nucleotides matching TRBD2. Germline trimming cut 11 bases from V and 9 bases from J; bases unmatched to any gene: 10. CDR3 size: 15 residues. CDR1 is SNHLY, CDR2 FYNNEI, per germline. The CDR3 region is CARSGTSGRAGEQFF. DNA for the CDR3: TGTGCCCGGTCCGGGACTAGCGGGAGGGCCGGTGAGCAGTTCTTC.

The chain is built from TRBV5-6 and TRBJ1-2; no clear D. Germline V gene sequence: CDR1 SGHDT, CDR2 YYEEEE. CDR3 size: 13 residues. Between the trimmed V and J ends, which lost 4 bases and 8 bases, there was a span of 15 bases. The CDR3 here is CASSPGQARGYTF. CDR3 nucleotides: TGTGCCAGCAGCCCTGGGCAGGCAAGGGGCTACACCTTC.

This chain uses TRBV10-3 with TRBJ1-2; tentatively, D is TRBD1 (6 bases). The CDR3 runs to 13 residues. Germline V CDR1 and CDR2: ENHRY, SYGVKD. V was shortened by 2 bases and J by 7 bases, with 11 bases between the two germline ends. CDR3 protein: CAISENREGGYTF. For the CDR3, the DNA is TGTGCCATCAGTGAGAACAGGGAAGGTGGCTACACCTTC.

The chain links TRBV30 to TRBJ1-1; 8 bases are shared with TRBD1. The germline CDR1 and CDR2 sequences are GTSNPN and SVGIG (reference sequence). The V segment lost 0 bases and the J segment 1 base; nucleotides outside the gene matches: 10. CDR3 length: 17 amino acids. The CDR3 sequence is CAWSVLRSQGGNTEAFF. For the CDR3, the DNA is TGTGCCTGGAGTGTACTAAGGTCACAGGGGGGGAACACTGAAGCTTTCTTT.

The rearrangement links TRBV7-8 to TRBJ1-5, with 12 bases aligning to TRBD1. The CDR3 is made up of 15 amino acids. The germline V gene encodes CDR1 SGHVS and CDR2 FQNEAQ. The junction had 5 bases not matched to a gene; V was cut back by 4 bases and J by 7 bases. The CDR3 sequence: CASSSGQGAWQPQHF. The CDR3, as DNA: TGTGCCAGCAGCTCGGGACAGGGGGCGTGGCAGCCCCAGCATTTT. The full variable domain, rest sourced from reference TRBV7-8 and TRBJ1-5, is GAGVSQSPRYKVAKRGQDVALRCDPISGHVSLFWYQQALGQGPEFLTYFQNEAQLDKSGLPSDRFFAERPEGSVSTLKIQRTQQEDSAVYLCASSSGQGAWQPQHFGDGTRLSIL.

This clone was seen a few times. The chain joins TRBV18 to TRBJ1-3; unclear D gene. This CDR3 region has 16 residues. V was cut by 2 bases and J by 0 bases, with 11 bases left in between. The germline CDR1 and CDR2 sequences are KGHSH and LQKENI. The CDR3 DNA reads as TGTGCCAGCTCACCAACCCGCCCGAGCTCTGGAAACACCATATATTTT. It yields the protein CASSPTRPSSGNTIYF.

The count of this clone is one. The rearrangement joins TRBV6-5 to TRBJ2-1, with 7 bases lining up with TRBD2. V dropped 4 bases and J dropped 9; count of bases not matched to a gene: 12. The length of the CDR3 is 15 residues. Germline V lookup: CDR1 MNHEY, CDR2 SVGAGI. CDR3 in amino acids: CASSFITGTTLEQFF. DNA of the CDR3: TGTGCCAGCAGTTTCATAACCGGGACTACGCTTGAGCAGTTCTTC.

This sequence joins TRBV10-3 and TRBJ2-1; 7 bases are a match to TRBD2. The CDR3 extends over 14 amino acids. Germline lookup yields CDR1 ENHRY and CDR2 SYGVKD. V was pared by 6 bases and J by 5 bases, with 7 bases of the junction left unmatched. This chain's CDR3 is CAIREAGKNNEQFF. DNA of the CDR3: TGTGCCATCAGGGAAGCGGGGAAGAACAATGAGCAGTTCTTC.

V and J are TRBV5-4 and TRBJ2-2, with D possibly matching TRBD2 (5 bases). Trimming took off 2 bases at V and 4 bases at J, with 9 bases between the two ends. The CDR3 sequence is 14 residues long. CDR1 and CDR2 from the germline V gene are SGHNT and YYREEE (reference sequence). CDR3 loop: CASSLGRGTGELFF. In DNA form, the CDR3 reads TGTGCCAGCAGCTTAGGTCGGGGCACCGGGGAGCTGTTTTTT.

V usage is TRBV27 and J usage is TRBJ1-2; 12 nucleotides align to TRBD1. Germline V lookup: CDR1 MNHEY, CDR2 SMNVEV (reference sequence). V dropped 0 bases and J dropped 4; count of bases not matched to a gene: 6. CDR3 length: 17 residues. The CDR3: CASSLSGTGGSVYGYTF. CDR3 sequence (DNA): TGTGCCAGCAGTTTATCGGGGACAGGGGGCTCTGTCTATGGCTACACCTTC.

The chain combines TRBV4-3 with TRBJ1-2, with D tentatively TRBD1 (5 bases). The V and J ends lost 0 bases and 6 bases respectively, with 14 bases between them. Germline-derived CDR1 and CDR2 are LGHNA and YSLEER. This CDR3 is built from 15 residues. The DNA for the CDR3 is TGCGCCAGCAGCCAAGAGGGGAGGGGAAAGGATGGCTACACCTTC. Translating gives CASSQEGRGKDGYTF.

The CDR3 DNA sequence: TGTGCCAGCAGTGAAGGCGGTGCGGGAGGAGTCGAGCAGTACTTC. It encodes CASSEGGAGGVEQYF. This sequence joins TRBV6-1 and TRBJ2-7; 8 bases are a match to TRBD2. The germline CDR1 and CDR2 sequences are MNHNS and SASEGT. This CDR3 contains 15 residues. The V and J ends lost 1 base and 6 bases, in that order; junction bases with no gene match: 8.